Each of the 7 T cell receptor beta chains below was sequenced from the same sample in a study of T cells in localized non-small cell lung cancer. Method: immunoSEQ multiplex PCR; TCRdb's copy keeps in-frame clones and lacks some. The data show more than 30,000 clones, roughly 90% seen once. Source: peripheral blood mononuclear cells, taken before any cancer treatment. These receptors were taken from a woman aged 40-69 years with stage III lung adenocarcinoma.

The chain employs TRBV7-2 and TRBJ2-7, with D possibly being TRBD1 (6 bases). Germline lookup yields CDR1 SGHTA and CDR2 FQGNSA. The germline V and J ends were trimmed by 7 bases and 6 bases, with 19 bases remaining between them. The CDR3 is 14 residues long. The DNA for the CDR3 is TGTGCCAGCACCATACAGGGTCTACTAGGCGAGCAGTACTTC. Translation: CASTIQGLLGEQYF.

This rearrangement joins TRBV4-1 to TRBJ1-5; D is possibly TRBD1 (5 bases). CDR3 length equals 17 residues. V shed 1 base and J shed 1 base, with 14 bases lying between them. The germline CDR1 and CDR2 sequences are MGHRA and YSYEKL. The CDR3 region is CASSQVETKGSNQPQHF. The CDR3 coding sequence is TGCGCCAGCAGCCAAGTCGAGACAAAGGGGAGCAATCAGCCCCAGCATTTT.

CDR3 amino acids: CASSLTTLNTEAFF. CDR3 DNA: TGTGCCAGCAGCTTGACGACGTTAAACACTGAAGCTTTCTTT. V and J are TRBV7-9 and TRBJ1-1; no clear D gene. This CDR3 spans 14 amino acids. The V and J ends lost 3 bases and 2 bases respectively, with 10 bases between them. Germline CDR1 is SEHNR and CDR2 is FQNEAQ (reference sequence).

V gene TRBV11-2 combines with J gene TRBJ2-1, with no clear D. V lost 5 bases and J 8 bases, leaving 16 bases between the germline ends. This CDR3 contains 14 residues. Germline CDR1 SGHAT, CDR2 FQNNGV. Here the CDR3 DNA reads TGTGCCAGCAGCCTTAGTCCCGACAACTATGAGCAGTTCTTC. Translation: CASSLSPDNYEQFF. Full variable domain (rest looked up from reference TRBV11-2 and TRBJ2-1): EAGVAQSPRYKIIEKRQSVAFWCNPISGHATLYWYQQILGQGPKLLIQFQNNGVVDDSQLPKDRFSAERLKGVDSTLKIQPAKLEDSAVYLCASSLSPDNYEQFFGPGTRLTVL.

The V call is TRBV19, the J call TRBJ1-5; D gene uncertain. Germline CDR1 LNHDA, CDR2 SQIVND (reference sequence). Between the trimmed V and J ends, which lost 9 bases and 2 bases, there was a span of 11 bases. This CDR3 is built from 13 residues. The DNA for the CDR3 is TGTGCCAGCCTCGGGAGGGGCAATCAGCCCCAGCATTTT. Protein: CASLGRGNQPQHF.

The chain links TRBV6-1 to TRBJ2-3, with 7 bases aligning to TRBD1. The CDR3 sequence is 14 residues long. Germline-derived CDR1 and CDR2 are MNHNS and SASEGT. V dropped 11 bases and J dropped 0; count of bases not matched to a gene: 8. The CDR3 DNA is TGTGCCGTCTGCCGGGACAGCAGCACAGATACGCAGTATTTT. It translates to CAVCRDSSTDTQYF.

This chain joins TRBV19 and TRBJ1-4; a possible D gene is TRBD1 (5 bases). The V end lost 5 bases, the J end lost 3 bases, and 13 bases lay between the germline ends. This CDR3 spans 15 amino acids. CDR1 and CDR2 from the germline V gene are LNHDA and SQIVND (reference sequence). DNA for the CDR3: TGTGCCAGTAGTCTACAGGCGACGGCTAATGAAAAACTGTTTTTT. This translates into CASSLQATANEKLFF. Full variable domain (remainder filled in from reference TRBV19 and TRBJ1-4): DGGITQSPKYLFRKEGQNVTLSCEQNLNHDAMYWYRQDPGQGLRLIYYSQIVNDFQKGDIAEGYSVSREKKESFPLTVTSAQKNPTAFYLCASSLQATANEKLFFGSGTQLSVL.